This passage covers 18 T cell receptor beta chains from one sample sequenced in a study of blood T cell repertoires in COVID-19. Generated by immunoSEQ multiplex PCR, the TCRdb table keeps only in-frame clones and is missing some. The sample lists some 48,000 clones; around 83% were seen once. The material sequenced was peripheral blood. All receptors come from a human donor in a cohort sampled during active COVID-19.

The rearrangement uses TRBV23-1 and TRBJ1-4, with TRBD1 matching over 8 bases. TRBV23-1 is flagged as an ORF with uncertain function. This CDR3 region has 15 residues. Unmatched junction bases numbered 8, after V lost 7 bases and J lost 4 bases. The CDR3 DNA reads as TGCGCCAGCACGAGAGGGACAGGAGTTAATGAAAAACTGTTTTTT. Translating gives CASTRGTGVNEKLFF.

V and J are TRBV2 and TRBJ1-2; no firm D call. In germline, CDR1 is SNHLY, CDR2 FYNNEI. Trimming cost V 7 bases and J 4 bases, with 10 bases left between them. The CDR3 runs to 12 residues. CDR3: CASMEGSYGYTF. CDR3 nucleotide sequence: TGTGCCAGCATGGAGGGTTCCTATGGCTACACCTTC.

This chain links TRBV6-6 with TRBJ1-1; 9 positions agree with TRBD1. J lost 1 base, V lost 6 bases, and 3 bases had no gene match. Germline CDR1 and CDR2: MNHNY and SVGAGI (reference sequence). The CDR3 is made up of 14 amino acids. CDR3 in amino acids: CASSLDRGNTEAFF. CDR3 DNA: TGTGCCAGCAGCCTGGACAGGGGGAACACTGAAGCTTTCTTT.

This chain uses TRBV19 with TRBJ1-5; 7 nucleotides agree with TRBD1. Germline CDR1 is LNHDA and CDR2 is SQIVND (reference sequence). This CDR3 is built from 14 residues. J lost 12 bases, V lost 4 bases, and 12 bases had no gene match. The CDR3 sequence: CASSTGRGAVRQHF. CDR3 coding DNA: TGTGCCAGTAGTACGGGCAGGGGGGCAGTTCGCCAGCATTTT.

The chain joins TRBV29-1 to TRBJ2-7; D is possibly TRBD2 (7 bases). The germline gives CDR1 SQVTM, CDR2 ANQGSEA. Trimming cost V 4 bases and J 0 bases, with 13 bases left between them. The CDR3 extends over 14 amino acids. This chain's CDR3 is CSVGGGAGSYEQYF. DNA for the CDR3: TGCAGCGTTGGAGGGGGGGCCGGCTCCTACGAGCAGTACTTC.

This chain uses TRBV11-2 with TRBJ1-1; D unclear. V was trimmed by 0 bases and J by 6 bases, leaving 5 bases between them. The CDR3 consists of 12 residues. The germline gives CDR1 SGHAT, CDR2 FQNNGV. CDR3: CASSLESPEAFF. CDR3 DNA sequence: TGTGCCAGCAGCTTAGAGAGCCCTGAAGCTTTCTTT.

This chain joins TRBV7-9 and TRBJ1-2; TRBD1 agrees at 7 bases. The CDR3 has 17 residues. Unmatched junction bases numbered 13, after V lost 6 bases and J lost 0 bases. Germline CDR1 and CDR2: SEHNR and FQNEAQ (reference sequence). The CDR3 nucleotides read TGTGCCAGCAGGCCGACAGGGTACCCTTCTTCTAACTATGGCTACACCTTC. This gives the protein CASRPTGYPSSNYGYTF.

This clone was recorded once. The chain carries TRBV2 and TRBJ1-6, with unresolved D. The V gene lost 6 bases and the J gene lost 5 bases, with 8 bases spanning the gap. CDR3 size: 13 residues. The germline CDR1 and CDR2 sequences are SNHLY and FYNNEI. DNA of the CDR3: TGTGCCAGCAGAGACACCAATAATTCACCCCTCCACTTT. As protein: CASRDTNNSPLHF. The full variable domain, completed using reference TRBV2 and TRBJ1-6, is EPEVTQTPSHQVTQMGQEVILRCVPISNHLYFYWYRQILGQKVEFLVSFYNNEISEKSEIFDDQFSVERPDGSNFTLKIRSTKLEDSAMYFCASRDTNNSPLHFGNGTRLTVT.

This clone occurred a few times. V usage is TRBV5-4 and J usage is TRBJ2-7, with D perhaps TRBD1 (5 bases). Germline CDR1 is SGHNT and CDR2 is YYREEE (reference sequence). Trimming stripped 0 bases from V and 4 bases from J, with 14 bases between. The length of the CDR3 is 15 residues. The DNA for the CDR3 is TGTGCCAGCAGCTTGGGGGGCCTACGAGATTACGAGCAGTACTTC. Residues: CASSLGGLRDYEQYF. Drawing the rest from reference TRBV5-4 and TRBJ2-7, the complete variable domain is ETGVTQSPTHLIKTRGQQVTLRCSSQSGHNTVSWYQQALGQGPQFIFQYYREEENGRGNFPPRFSGLQFPNYSSELNVNALELDDSALYLCASSLGGLRDYEQYFGPGTRLTVT.

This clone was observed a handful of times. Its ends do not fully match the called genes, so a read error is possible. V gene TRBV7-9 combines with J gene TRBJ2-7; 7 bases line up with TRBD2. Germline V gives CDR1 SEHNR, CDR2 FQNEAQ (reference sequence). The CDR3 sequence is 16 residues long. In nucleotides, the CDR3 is TGTGCCAGCAGCGTTTTTTCGGGGGGATCTTCCTCCGAGCAGTACTTC. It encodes CASSVFSGGSSSEQYF.

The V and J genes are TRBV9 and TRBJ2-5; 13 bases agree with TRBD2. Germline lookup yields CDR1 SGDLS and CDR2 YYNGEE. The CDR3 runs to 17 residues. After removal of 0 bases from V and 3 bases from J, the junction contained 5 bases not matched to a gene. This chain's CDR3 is CASSVDTSGGAKETQYF. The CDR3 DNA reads TGTGCCAGCAGCGTAGACACTAGCGGGGGGGCGAAAGAGACCCAGTACTTC.

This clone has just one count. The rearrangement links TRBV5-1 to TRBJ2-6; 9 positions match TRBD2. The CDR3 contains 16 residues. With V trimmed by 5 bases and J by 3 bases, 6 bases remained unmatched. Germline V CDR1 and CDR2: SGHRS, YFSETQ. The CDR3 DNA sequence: TGCGCCAGCAGTCCTAGCGGGGTTGGTGGGGCCAACGTCCTGACTTTC. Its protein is CASSPSGVGGANVLTF.

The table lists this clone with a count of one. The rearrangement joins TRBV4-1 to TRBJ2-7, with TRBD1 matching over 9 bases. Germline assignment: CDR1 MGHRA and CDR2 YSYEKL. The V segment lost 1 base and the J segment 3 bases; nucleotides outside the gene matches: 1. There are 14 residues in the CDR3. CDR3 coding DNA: TGCGCCAGCAGCCAAGGACAGGGGGTCTACGAGCAGTACTTC. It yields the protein CASSQGQGVYEQYF.

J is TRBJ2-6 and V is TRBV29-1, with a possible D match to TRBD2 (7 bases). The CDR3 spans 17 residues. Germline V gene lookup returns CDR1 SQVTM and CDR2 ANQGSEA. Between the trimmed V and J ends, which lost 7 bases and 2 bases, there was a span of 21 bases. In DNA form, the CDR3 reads TGCAGCGCCAAAGTTGCGGGCGGGGGCCCTGGGGCCAACGTCCTGACTTTC. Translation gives CSAKVAGGGPGANVLTF.

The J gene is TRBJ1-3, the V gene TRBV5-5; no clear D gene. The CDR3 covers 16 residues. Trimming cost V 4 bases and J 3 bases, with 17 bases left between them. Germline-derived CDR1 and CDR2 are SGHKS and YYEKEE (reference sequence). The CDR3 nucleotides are TGTGCCAGCAGCCGAGCGGAGGTGGTTAATGGAAACACCATATATTTT. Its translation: CASSRAEVVNGNTIYF.

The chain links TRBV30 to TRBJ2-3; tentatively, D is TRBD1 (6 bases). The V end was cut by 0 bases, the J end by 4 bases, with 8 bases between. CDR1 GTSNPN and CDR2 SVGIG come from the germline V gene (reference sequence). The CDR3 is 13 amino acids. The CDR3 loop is CAWSVKGADTQYF. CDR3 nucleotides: TGTGCCTGGAGTGTAAAGGGGGCAGATACGCAGTATTTT.

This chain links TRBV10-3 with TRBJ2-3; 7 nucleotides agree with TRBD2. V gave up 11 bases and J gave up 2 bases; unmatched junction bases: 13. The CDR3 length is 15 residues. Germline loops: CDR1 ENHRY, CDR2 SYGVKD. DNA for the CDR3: TGTGCCCCCCCGTGGGTCGGGGGGACCACAGATACGCAGTATTTT. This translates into CAPPWVGGTTDTQYF.

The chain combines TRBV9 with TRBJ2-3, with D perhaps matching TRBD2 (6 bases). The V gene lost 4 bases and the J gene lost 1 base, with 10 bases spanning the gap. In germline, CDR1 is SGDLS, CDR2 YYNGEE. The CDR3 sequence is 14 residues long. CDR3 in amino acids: CASSFRLGTDTQYF. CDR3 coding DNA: TGTGCCAGCAGCTTCCGACTAGGCACAGATACGCAGTATTTT.